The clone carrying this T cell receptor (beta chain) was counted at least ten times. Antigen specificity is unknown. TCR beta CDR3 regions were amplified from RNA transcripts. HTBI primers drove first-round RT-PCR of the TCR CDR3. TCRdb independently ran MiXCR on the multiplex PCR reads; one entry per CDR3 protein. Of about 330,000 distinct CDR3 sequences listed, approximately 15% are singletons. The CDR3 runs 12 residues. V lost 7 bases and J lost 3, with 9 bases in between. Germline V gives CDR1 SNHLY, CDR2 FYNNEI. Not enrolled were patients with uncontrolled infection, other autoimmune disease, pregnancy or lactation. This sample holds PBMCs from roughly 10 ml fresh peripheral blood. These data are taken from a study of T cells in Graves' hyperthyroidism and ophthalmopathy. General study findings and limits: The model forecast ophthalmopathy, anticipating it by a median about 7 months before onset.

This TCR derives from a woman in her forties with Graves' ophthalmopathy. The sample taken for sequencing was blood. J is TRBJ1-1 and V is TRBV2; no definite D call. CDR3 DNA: TGTGCCAGCACTGGGAGGGACACTGAAGCTTTCTTT. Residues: CASTGRDTEAFF.